One sample yielded the 25 T cell receptor beta chains listed below, sequenced in a study of OX40 agonist ivuxolimab in advanced cancers. Profiling relied on immunoSEQ multiplex PCR, and the TCRdb table lists in-frame clones only, not all of them. In the table there are 77,000 or so clones, approximately 92% of which are singletons. The sequencing here drew on CD4+ or CD8+ T cells sorted from blood, taken in a trial of the OX40 agonist ivuxolimab. Receptors originate from an adult with an advanced solid tumor such as melanoma, head and neck, liver or kidney cancer.

The chain recombines TRBV6-5 with TRBJ2-7, with D possibly matching TRBD1 (6 bases). Between the trimmed V and J ends, which lost 2 bases and 1 base, there was a span of 9 bases. The CDR3 covers 14 residues. Germline assignment: CDR1 MNHEY and CDR2 SVGAGI. CDR3 amino acids: CASSYDRTSYEQYF. DNA of the CDR3: TGTGCCAGCAGTTACGACAGGACGTCCTACGAGCAGTACTTC.

This clone was seen a single time. The chain links TRBV18 to TRBJ1-5, with D unclear. In germline, CDR1 is KGHSH, CDR2 LQKENI. V lost 3 bases and J 2 bases, leaving 14 bases between the germline ends. This CDR3 is 16 amino acids long. CDR3 sequence reads: CASSPFQTQGNQPQHF. The CDR3 nucleotides read TGTGCCAGCTCACCGTTTCAGACGCAGGGCAATCAGCCCCAGCATTTT.

The chain joins TRBV6-5 to TRBJ2-3; D not certain. The V end was cut by 6 bases, the J end by 2 bases, with 9 bases between. The CDR3 extends over 13 amino acids. Germline CDR1 is MNHEY and CDR2 is SVGAGI. CDR3 region: CASSEAATDTQYF. The CDR3 nucleotides read TGTGCCAGCAGCGAAGCAGCCACAGATACGCAGTATTTT.

The chain has TRBV6-1 and TRBJ2-1; D may match TRBD1 or TRBD2 (5 bases each). The V and J ends lost 4 bases and 13 bases respectively, with 14 bases between them. CDR1 is MNHNS and CDR2 is SASEGT in the germline V gene. This CDR3 is built from 12 residues. The CDR3 DNA reads TGTGCCAGCAGTGTGGCCGGGACCGTACAGTTCTTC. Protein: CASSVAGTVQFF.

This sequence joins TRBV6-1 and TRBJ1-5, with D uncertain. Germline V gives CDR1 MNHNS, CDR2 SASEGT. V was clipped by 4 bases and J by 0 bases, with 10 bases between them. The CDR3 spans 15 residues. This CDR3 is CASSGGAYSNQPQHF. The DNA of the CDR3 is TGTGCCAGCAGTGGTGGTGCCTATAGCAATCAGCCCCAGCATTTT.

This chain uses TRBV18 with TRBJ2-7; 8 nucleotides line up with TRBD1. The CDR3 runs 13 residues. V shed 5 bases, J shed 6 bases, and the junction held 6 bases outside the gene matches. Per germline, CDR1 KGHSH and CDR2 LQKENI. Here the CDR3 reads CASSASGQVEQYF. The CDR3 DNA sequence: TGTGCCAGCTCAGCATCGGGACAGGTCGAGCAGTACTTC.

The V gene is TRBV29-1, the J gene TRBJ2-5, with TRBD1 matching over 10 bases. CDR1 is SQVTM and CDR2 is ANQGSEA in the germline V gene. The CDR3 contains 12 residues. The junction had 2 bases not matched to a gene; V was cut back by 7 bases and J by 3 bases. DNA for the CDR3: TGCAGCGCTGGGACAGGGGAAGAGACCCAGTACTTC. Residues: CSAGTGEETQYF.

CDR3 coding DNA: TGTGCCAGCAGCTTAGATCCGGCGGTCTACGAGCAGTACTTC. This sequence encodes CASSLDPAVYEQYF. The rearrangement uses TRBV11-2 and TRBJ2-5; D ambiguous. The DNA end is a closer match to TRBJ2-7, so the J assignment may be wrong. CDR1 and CDR2 (germline): SGHAT, FQNNGV. The CDR3 contains 14 residues.

Comments on this clone: An end of the junction does not agree with germline; a read error may underlie this. The rearrangement joins TRBV19 to TRBJ1-5; possible D gene TRBD1, 5 bases. Germline CDR1 is LNHDA and CDR2 is SQIVND (reference sequence). The CDR3 has 15 amino acids. CDR3 nucleotides: TGTGCGAGTAGTACTACCGGGGGGACCGCTCAGCCCCAGCATTTT. It encodes CASSTTGGTAQPQHF.

This clone is a singleton in its sample. The V call is TRBV5-4, the J call TRBJ2-5; perhaps D is TRBD1 or TRBD2 (6 bases each). CDR3 length: 15 amino acids. Trimming took off 2 bases at V and 5 bases at J, with 16 bases between the two ends. Per the germline V gene, CDR1 is SGHNT and CDR2 is YYREEE (reference sequence). The CDR3 nucleotides read TGTGCCAGCAGCTTCCAGCCGGGGGCGCTTGAGACCCAGTACTTC. Translated, it gives CASSFQPGALETQYF.

This rearrangement joins TRBV29-1 to TRBJ1-1; no definite D call. Germline lookup yields CDR1 SQVTM and CDR2 ANQGSEA. The CDR3 is 12 residues long. V lost 7 bases, J lost 0 bases, and 9 bases lay in between. The DNA of the CDR3 is TGCAGCGGCCGGGCCATGAACACTGAAGCTTTCTTT. Translated, it gives CSGRAMNTEAFF.

The J gene is TRBJ2-1, the V gene TRBV19; no reliable D call. Trimming stripped 2 bases from V and 7 bases from J, with 6 bases between. The CDR3 runs 12 residues. Looked up from germline, CDR1 is LNHDA and CDR2 is SQIVND (reference sequence). CDR3 bases: TGTGCCAGTAGTATAATGACGAATGAGCAGTTCTTC. Protein product: CASSIMTNEQFF.

The CDR3 spells CASSLAGGDLGTQYF. CDR3 nucleotides: TGTGCCAGCAGCTTAGCCGGGGGTGACCTAGGTACGCAGTATTTT. The chain recombines TRBV7-2 with TRBJ2-3; tentative D call: TRBD2 (6 bases). From germline, CDR1 is SGHTA and CDR2 FQGNSA. V was pared by 0 bases and J by 8 bases, with 15 bases between. The CDR3 consists of 15 residues.

The chain links TRBV19 to TRBJ1-4; TRBD1 matches 12 bases. The germline V gene encodes CDR1 LNHDA and CDR2 SQIVND (reference sequence). Trimming at V came to 5 bases and at J to 5 bases, leaving 9 bases not matched to a gene. The CDR3 is 17 amino acids. CDR3 residues: CASSQAGQGAANEKLFF. CDR3 in DNA: TGTGCCAGTAGTCAAGCGGGACAGGGGGCGGCGAATGAAAAACTGTTTTTT. The entire variable domain, with the rest obtained from reference TRBV19 and TRBJ1-4, is as follows: DGGITQSPKYLFRKEGQNVTLSCEQNLNHDAMYWYRQDPGQGLRLIYYSQIVNDFQKGDIAEGYSVSREKKESFPLTVTSAQKNPTAFYLCASSQAGQGAANEKLFFGSGTQLSVL.

The CDR3: CASSSSGTGRYEQYF. DNA of the CDR3: TGTGCCAGCAGTTCTTCCGGGACAGGGAGGTACGAGCAGTACTTC. This chain uses TRBV28 with TRBJ2-7, with 9 bases lining up with TRBD1. After removal of 4 bases from V and 4 bases from J, the junction contained 8 bases not matched to a gene. The CDR3 spans 15 residues. The germline V gene has CDR1 MDHEN and CDR2 SYDVKM.

The gene calls are TRBV19 and TRBJ1-5; 11 bases line up with TRBD1. V was clipped by 6 bases and J by 11 bases; unmatched bases: 12. The germline V gene has CDR1 LNHDA and CDR2 SQIVND (reference sequence). The CDR3 is 15 residues long. CDR3 coding DNA: TGTGCCAGTAGCCGATCAGGGACAGGGGGACGGTCCCAGCATTTT. Translating it yields CASSRSGTGGRSQHF.

The gene calls are TRBV11-2 and TRBJ1-6; 10 nucleotides match TRBD1. Germline V gives CDR1 SGHAT, CDR2 FQNNGV. Unmatched junction bases numbered 3, after V lost 1 base and J lost 9 bases. The CDR3 loop spans 15 amino acids. For the CDR3, the DNA is TGTGCCAGCAGCTTAGGAGGACAGGGGGGTTCACCCCTCCACTTT. Translated: CASSLGGQGGSPLHF.

The chain joins TRBV28 to TRBJ1-1, with a tentative D call TRBD1 (5 bases). From germline, CDR1 is MDHEN and CDR2 SYDVKM. V was clipped by 7 bases and J by 1 base, with 10 bases between them. The CDR3 extends over 13 amino acids. Here the CDR3 reads CASINTGNTEAFF. Written as DNA, the CDR3 is TGTGCCAGCATCAACACAGGGAACACTGAAGCTTTCTTT.

V and J are TRBV5-1 and TRBJ1-1, with D tentatively TRBD1 (5 bases). Germline CDR1 and CDR2: SGHRS and YFSETQ. Trimming left V 7 bases short and J 1 base short, with 11 bases between. This CDR3 spans 13 amino acids. The CDR3 loop reads CASRDQGNTEAFF. The CDR3 nucleotides are TGCGCCAGCCGAGACCAGGGGAACACTGAAGCTTTCTTT.

The chain carries TRBV5-1 and TRBJ1-2, with 7 bases that match TRBD1. Trimming cost V 7 bases and J 6 bases; bases outside gene matches: 9. The CDR3 sequence is 13 residues long. Germline CDR1 reads SGHRS; CDR2 reads YFSETQ. This chain's CDR3 is CASGLTGINGYTF. CDR3 bases: TGCGCCAGCGGACTGACAGGGATCAATGGCTACACCTTC.

The chain couples TRBV27 to TRBJ2-1; TRBD1 is a possible D gene (5 bases). The germline gives CDR1 MNHEY, CDR2 SMNVEV (reference sequence). The CDR3 is 15 amino acids. V shed 0 bases and J shed 9 bases, with 15 bases lying between them. CDR3 sequence: CASSLSNLKDSEQFF. In nucleotides, the CDR3 is TGTGCCAGCAGTTTATCAAACCTGAAAGACAGTGAGCAGTTCTTC.

J is TRBJ1-1 and V is TRBV5-4; 9 bases line up with TRBD1. This CDR3 region has 16 residues. V shed 0 bases, J shed 0 bases, and the junction held 3 bases outside the gene matches. Germline V gene data show CDR1 as SGHNT and CDR2 as YYREEE (reference sequence). This CDR3 reads CASSLVGTGLNTEAFF. In nucleotides, the CDR3 is TGTGCCAGCAGCTTGGTCGGGACAGGGTTGAACACTGAAGCTTTCTTT.

The chain employs TRBV11-2 and TRBJ2-1; D possibly corresponds to TRBD2 (5 bases). The CDR3 sequence is 15 residues long. Trimming shortened V by 5 bases and J by 3 bases, and 14 bases separated the two germline ends. CDR1 and CDR2 from the germline V gene are SGHAT and FQNNGV. This chain's CDR3 is CASSVQPGIYNEQFF. For the CDR3, the DNA is TGTGCCAGCAGCGTCCAGCCGGGAATCTACAATGAGCAGTTCTTC.

Only one count was recorded for this clone. The genes are TRBV6-1 and TRBJ2-2; D remains ambiguous. This CDR3 contains 16 residues. V gave up 2 bases and J gave up 0 bases, with 10 bases separating them. In germline, CDR1 is MNHNS, CDR2 SASEGT. CDR3: CASSEQVPANTGELFF. The DNA for the CDR3 is TGTGCCAGCAGTGAACAAGTCCCCGCGAACACCGGGGAGCTGTTTTTT.

J is TRBJ2-7 and V is TRBV9; 8 bases are a match to TRBD1. Germline V gene data show CDR1 as SGDLS and CDR2 as YYNGEE. Trimming cost V 4 bases and J 6 bases; bases outside gene matches: 6. There are 13 residues in the CDR3. In nucleotides, the CDR3 is TGTGCCAGCAGCACGGACAGGGCCGGCGAGCAGTACTTC. Translating it yields CASSTDRAGEQYF.